This TCR beta chain comes out of a study of quantifying T cell responses using KT2 cells (dated by TCRdb to between 2016 and 2019). Concerning the study at large: RNA was DNase-treated and reverse transcribed with TCR alpha and beta constant-region primers, mostly using SuperScript III. The efficiency of the T4 ligation step under optimum conditions was estimated to be greater than 9.5%. To avoid over-amplification, PCR2 was carried out as a SYBR Green qPCR and halted once a predetermined fluorescence threshold was reached. The investigation overall reported the following: The numbers of KT2 alpha and beta sequences increased linearly with the number of input KT2 cells across several orders of magnitude. KT2 sequences were detected down to the lowest spike-in tested, which was about one KT2 cell per 100,000 PBMC. Detection of KT2 sequences showed saturation at very high KT2 spike-in numbers. This TCR sequencing study did not compare the pipeline side by side with other TCR sequencing techniques.

Details on this clonotype: Its target antigen remains unknown. One base away there is no much larger clone; base qualities are not given.

Known numbers of KT2, a T cell clone whose TCR had been sequenced previously, were spiked into unfractionated PBMC to test the sensitivity and accuracy of the pipeline. KT2 cells were mixed with a fixed number of PBMC to create a range of KT2-to-PBMC ratios. The library was prepared using UMI-ligation and nested PCR. A single-stranded oligonucleotide carrying the Illumina SP2 sequence and a UMI was ligated to the cDNA 3' end using T4 RNA ligase 1. PCR1 consisted of around 4 cycles (98 degrees C 15 s, 69 degrees C 30 s, 72 degrees C 40 s), and for the beta primer an equimolar mix of RC1.1 and RC1.2 was used to cover TRBC1 and TRBC2. Starting at PCR2, the TCR alpha and beta chains were handled separately, and sample indices and Illumina adaptors were added. The UMI comprised 12 random nucleotides, as two hexamers separated by a spacer, placed after an 8-base spacer. Sequencing was done on an Illumina MiSeq using v2 2x251 paired-end chemistry, usually with about a dozen samples per run. To boost diversity, each sequencing library was supplemented with PhiX DNA at about 4.5-8%. From the authors' description of their analysis: Raw reads were converted to FASTQ with bcl2fastq and were demultiplexed by dual indices with Demultiplexor. V and J genes were assigned by Decombinator through tag matching that permitted a single base-pair mismatch. Collapsinator used UMIs to correct both sequencing errors and frequency errors arising from PCR heterogeneity. CDR3Translator turned Decombinator identifiers into nucleotide sequence, translated that sequence into amino acids, and pulled out the CDR3 based on C- and N-terminal motifs. Each distinct KT2 TCR was counted as one cluster of KT2 sequences that shared a single unique molecular identifier. TCRdb trimmed the raw reads at Q25, called clones with MiXCR and kept productive beta chains. Duplicate CDR3 protein sequences are folded into a single record with the most common DNA and genes. These V and J calls rely on TCRdb rather than the paper's analysis. In all, the sample holds 40,000 to 60,000 distinct CDR3 sequences, and 11% of those were seen once. The top ten clonotypes cover roughly 10% of the sample.

Sequencing was carried out using PBMCs spiked with cells of the T cell clone KT2. The receptor was derived from a human donor.

The sequenced DNA: TGCAGTGCTCACCAGGACCCGACCTACAATGAGCAGTTCTTC. This translates into CSAHQDPTYNEQFF. This chain joins TRBV20-1 to TRBJ2-1; a confident D gene designation cannot be given. V lost 5 bases and J lost 2 bases; the stretch between them is 13 bases long. The CDR3 holds 14 amino acids from the cysteine to the phenylalanine. The kept DNA is CDR3 alone, 42 bases in frame from the first base. Reading the germline V gene (reference sequence) gives CDR1 DFQATT and CDR2 SNEGSKA.